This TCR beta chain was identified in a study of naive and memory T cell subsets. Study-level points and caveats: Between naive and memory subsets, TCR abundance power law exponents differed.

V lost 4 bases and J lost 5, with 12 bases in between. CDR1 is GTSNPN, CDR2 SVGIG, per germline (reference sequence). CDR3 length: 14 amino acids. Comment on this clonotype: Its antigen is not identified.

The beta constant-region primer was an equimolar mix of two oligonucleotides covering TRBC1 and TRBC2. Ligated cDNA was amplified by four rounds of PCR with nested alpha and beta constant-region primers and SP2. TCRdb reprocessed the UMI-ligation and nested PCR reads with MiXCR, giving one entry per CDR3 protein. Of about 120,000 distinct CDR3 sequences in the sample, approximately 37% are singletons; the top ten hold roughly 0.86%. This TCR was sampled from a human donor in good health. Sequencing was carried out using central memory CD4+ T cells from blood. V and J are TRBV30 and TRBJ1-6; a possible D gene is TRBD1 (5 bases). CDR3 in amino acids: CAWNGRDHNSPLHF. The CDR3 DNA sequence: TGTGCCTGGAACGGCCGGGACCATAATTCACCCCTCCACTTT.